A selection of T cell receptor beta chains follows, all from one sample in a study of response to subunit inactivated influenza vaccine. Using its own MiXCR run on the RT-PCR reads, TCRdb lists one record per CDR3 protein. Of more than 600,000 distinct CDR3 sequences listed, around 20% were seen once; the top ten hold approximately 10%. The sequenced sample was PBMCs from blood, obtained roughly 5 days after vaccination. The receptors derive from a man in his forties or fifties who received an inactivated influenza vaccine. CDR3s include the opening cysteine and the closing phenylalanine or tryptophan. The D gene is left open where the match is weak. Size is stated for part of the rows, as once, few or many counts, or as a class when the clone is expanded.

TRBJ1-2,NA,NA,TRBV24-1,CATSDFSGMGYTF,TGTGCCACCAGTGATTTTTCAGGGATGGGCTACACCTTC
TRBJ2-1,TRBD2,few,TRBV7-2,CASSPQSGRSYNEQFF,TGTGCCAGCAGCCCCCAAAGCGGGAGATCCTACAATGAGCAGTTCTTC
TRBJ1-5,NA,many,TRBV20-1,CSAPDSRNQPQHF,TGCAGTGCTCCCGACAGCCGCAATCAGCCCCAGCATTTT
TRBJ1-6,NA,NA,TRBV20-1,CSARGQASPLHF,TGCAGTGCTAGGGGACAAGCTTCACCCCTCCACTTT
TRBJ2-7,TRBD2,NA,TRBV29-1,CSVGGVSGRSYEQYF,TGCAGCGTTGGGGGGGTTAGCGGGAGGTCCTACGAGCAGTACTTC
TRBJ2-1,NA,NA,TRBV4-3,CASSQDRIGPNEQFF,TGCGCCAGCAGCCAAGATCGGATAGGGCCCAATGAGCAGTTCTTC
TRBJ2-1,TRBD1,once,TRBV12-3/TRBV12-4,CATQGVYEQFF,TGTGCCACCCAGGGGGTATATGAGCAGTTCTTC
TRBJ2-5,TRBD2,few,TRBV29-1,CSVNGLAGQTQYF,TGCAGCGTCAACGGACTAGCGGGGCAGACCCAGTACTTC
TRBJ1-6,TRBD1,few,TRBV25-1,CASSEAGTGTLSPLHF,TGTGCCAGCAGTGAAGCGGGGACAGGGACTCTGTCACCCCTCCACTTT
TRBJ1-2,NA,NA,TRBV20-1,CSAVGGGRYGYTF,TGCAGTGCTGTTGGGGGAGGGAGATATGGCTACACCTTC
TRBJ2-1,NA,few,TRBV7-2,CASSPRRRFGAYNEQFF,TGTGCCAGCAGCCCCCGGAGGAGGTTTGGGGCCTACAATGAGCAGTTCTTC
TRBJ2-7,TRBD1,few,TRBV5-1,CASSLGGTGTYEQYF,TGTGCCAGCAGTTTAGGAGGGACAGGGACCTACGAGCAGTACTTC
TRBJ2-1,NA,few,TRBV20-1,CSASGPFGFDEQFF,TGCAGTGCTTCAGGACCCTTCGGGTTTGATGAGCAGTTCTTC
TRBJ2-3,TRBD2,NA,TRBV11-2,CASSQTSGGAVIKDTQYF,TGTGCCAGCAGCCAGACTAGCGGGGGGGCCGTCATTAAAGATACGCAGTATTTT
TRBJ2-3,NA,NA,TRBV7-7,CASSLAEGDTQYF,TGTGCTAGCAGCTTAGCGGAGGGAGATACGCAGTATTTT
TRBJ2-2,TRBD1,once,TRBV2,CASKGQGDTGELFF,TGTGCCAGCAAAGGACAGGGGGACACCGGGGAGCTGTTTTTT
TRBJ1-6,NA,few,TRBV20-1,CSARVVGRDNSPLHF,TGCAGTGCTAGAGTGGTGGGGCGAGATAATTCACCCCTCCACTTT
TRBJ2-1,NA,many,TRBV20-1,CSAPKRINNEQFF,TGCAGTGCCCCGAAGCGGATTAACAATGAGCAGTTCTTC
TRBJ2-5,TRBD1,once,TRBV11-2,CASSLLQGLETQYF,TGTGCCAGCAGCTTATTACAGGGGTTGGAGACCCAGTACTTC
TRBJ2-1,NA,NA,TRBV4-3,CASRPAGSLYNEQFF,TGCGCCAGCAGACCCGCGGGGTCGCTCTACAATGAGCAGTTCTTC
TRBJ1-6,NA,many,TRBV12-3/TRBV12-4,CASKEGNSPLHF,TGTGCCAGCAAAGAGGGAAATTCACCCCTCCACTTT
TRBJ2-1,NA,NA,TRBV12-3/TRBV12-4,CASSGGGSNEQFF,TGTGCCAGCAGCGGAGGGGGGTCGAATGAGCAGTTCTTC
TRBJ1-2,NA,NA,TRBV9,CASSVGAGADGYTF,TGTGCCAGCAGCGTAGGGGCAGGGGCTGATGGCTACACCTTC
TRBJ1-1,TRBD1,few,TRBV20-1,CSARDPRQGDTEAFF,TGCAGTGCTAGAGATCCCAGGCAGGGGGACACTGAAGCTTTCTTT
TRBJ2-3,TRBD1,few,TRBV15,CATSWGTVTDTQYF,TGTGCCACCAGCTGGGGGACAGTCACAGATACGCAGTATTTT
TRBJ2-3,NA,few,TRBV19,CASRISPSSSTDTQYF,TGTGCCAGTAGGATAAGTCCGAGTTCGAGCACAGATACGCAGTATTTT
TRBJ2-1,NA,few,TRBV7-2,CASSRYIREEQFF,TGTGCCAGCAGCAGATATATCCGGGAAGAGCAGTTCTTC
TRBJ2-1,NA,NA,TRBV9,CASSLHPGNNEQFF,TGTGCCAGCAGCTTACACCCGGGGAACAATGAGCAGTTCTTC
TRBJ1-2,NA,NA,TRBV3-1,CASSQDPTEYGYTF,TGTGCCAGCAGCCAAGATCCGACGGAATATGGCTACACCTTC
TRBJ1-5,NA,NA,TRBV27,CASSLSAVPSNQPQHF,TGTGCCAGCAGTTTATCTGCGGTTCCTAGCAATCAGCCCCAGCATTTT
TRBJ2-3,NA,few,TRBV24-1,CATSDVGPIPDTQYF,TGTGCCACCAGTGATGTGGGACCGATCCCCGATACGCAGTATTTT
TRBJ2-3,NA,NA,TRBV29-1,CSVEQGLITDTQYF,TGCAGCGTTGAACAGGGTTTAATAACAGATACGCAGTATTTT
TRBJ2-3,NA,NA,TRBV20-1,CSARPLGEFADTQYF,TGCAGTGCTAGGCCCCTAGGGGAGTTCGCAGATACGCAGTATTTT
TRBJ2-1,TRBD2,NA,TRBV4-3,CASSQRVVGLAGNEQFF,TGCGCCAGCAGCCAACGAGTGGTGGGACTAGCGGGGAATGAGCAGTTCTTC
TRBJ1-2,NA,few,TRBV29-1,CSVVNRHYGYTF,TGCAGCGTTGTAAACAGGCACTATGGCTACACCTTC
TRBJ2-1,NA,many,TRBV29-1,CSVSTYNEQFF,TGCAGCGTCTCCACCTACAATGAGCAGTTCTTC
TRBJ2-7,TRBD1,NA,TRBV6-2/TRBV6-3,CASKGTGSTYEQYF,TGTGCCAGCAAAGGGACAGGGAGTACCTACGAGCAGTACTTC
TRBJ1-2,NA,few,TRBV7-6,CASSLAPLSGQGYGYTF,TGTGCCAGCAGCTTAGCTCCTTTGTCCGGACAAGGATATGGCTACACCTTC
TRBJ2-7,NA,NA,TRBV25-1,CASSFRDGGRSKQYF,TGTGCCAGCAGTTTCCGGGACGGAGGCAGGTCGAAGCAGTACTTC
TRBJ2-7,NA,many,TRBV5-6,CASSLSGNEQYF,TGTGCCAGCAGCTTGTCTGGGAACGAGCAGTACTTC
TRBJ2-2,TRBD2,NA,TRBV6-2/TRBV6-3,CASRTTSGGARELFF,TGTGCCAGCAGGACAACTAGCGGGGGGGCCCGGGAGCTGTTTTTT
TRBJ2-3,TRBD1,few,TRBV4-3,CASSQDVGTGVMQYF,TGCGCCAGCAGCCAAGATGTGGGGACAGGGGTAATGCAGTATTTT
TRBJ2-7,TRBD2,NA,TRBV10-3,CAISDLTSASYEQYF,TGTGCCATCAGTGACTTAACTAGCGCCTCCTACGAGCAGTACTTC